This passage covers 2 T cell receptor beta chains from one sample sequenced in a study of blood T cells in healthy people across ages. Together with a sample-barcoded 5' primer, a J-beta primer mix was included in a second PCR lasting roughly 6 to 12 cycles. MiXCR, run by TCRdb on the 5' RACE reads, gives a single entry per CDR3 protein. The table includes 1.5 million to 2 million distinct CDR3 sequences, around 50% detected once. Specimen: blood. These receptors all stem from a woman aged 40 to 55 in good health.

The genes are TRBV5-1 and TRBJ2-5, with D tentatively TRBD1 (5 bases). The assigned J gene may be wrong: the sequence end matches TRBJ2-7 better. The CDR3 spans 13 residues. Germline values: CDR1 SGHRS, CDR2 YFSETQ. The CDR3 loop reads CASNKGSPYEQYF. The CDR3 nucleotides read TGCGCCAGCAATAAGGGGTCCCCCTACGAGCAGTACTTC.

The J gene is TRBJ2-1, the V gene TRBV7-2; 9 positions agree with TRBD1. This CDR3 has 15 residues. Germline assignment: CDR1 SGHTA and CDR2 FQGNSA. With 5 bases clipped from V and 8 bases from J, the junction kept 10 bases outside the gene matches. Written as DNA, the CDR3 is TGTGCCAGCAGCCCCCCCGGGACAGGGAACCATGAGCAGTTCTTC. Protein sequence: CASSPPGTGNHEQFF. The complete variable domain, with remaining parts taken from reference TRBV7-2 and TRBJ2-1, reads GAGVSQSPSNKVTEKGKDVELRCDPISGHTALYWYRQSLGQGLEFLIYFQGNSAPDKSGLPSDRFSAERTGGSVSTLTIQRTQQEDSAVYLCASSPPGTGNHEQFFGPGTRLTVL.